The 29 T cell receptor beta chains reported below all come from one sample, sequenced in a study of T-cell reconstitution after alpha-beta-depleted transplantation in children. Preparation of the TCRbeta library involved a method that used unique molecular identifiers. TCRdb processed the PCR reads anew with MiXCR; each CDR3 protein has one entry. The table lists 85,000 to 120,000 distinct CDR3 sequences, 7.5% to 9% of them singletons. The sample consisted of PBMCs, taken before TCRalphabeta/CD19-depleted stem cell transplant. All receptors come from a boy younger than 10 with acute lymphoblastic leukemia, due to receive a stem cell transplant.

A note on this clonotype: An end of the junction does not agree with germline; a read error may underlie this. The chain is built from TRBV6-2 or TRBV6-3 and TRBJ1-5; tentative D call: TRBD1 (5 bases). The CDR3 has 14 amino acids. Germline values: CDR1 MNHEY, CDR2 SVGEGT. CDR3 DNA sequence: TGTGCCAGCACTTACGGGGGGGAGAATCAGCCCCAGCATTTT. Residues: CASTYGGENQPQHF.

This clonotype has ten or more counts. The V gene is TRBV7-2, the J gene TRBJ2-2; TRBD2 agrees at 10 bases. The V gene end was trimmed by 10 bases and the J gene end by 4 bases; junction bases not matched to a gene: 9. This CDR3 is 15 amino acids long. Germline V gene sequence: CDR1 SGHTA, CDR2 FQGNSA. The DNA of the CDR3 is TGTGCCAACCTTAGCGGGGGGCGGGGCACCGGGGAGCTGTTTTTT. Translation: CANLSGGRGTGELFF.

There are many counts of this clonotype. The chain links TRBV7-9 to TRBJ1-2; D gene unclear. The V gene's germline CDR1 is SEHNR and CDR2 FQNEAQ (reference sequence). This CDR3 has 11 residues. Trimming left V 5 bases short and J 8 bases short, with 9 bases between. This CDR3 is CASSPNRGYTF. The CDR3 bases are TGTGCCAGCAGCCCGAACCGGGGCTACACCTTC.

This clonotype was detected ten times or more. CDR3 nucleotide sequence: TGTGCCACCAGCAGGGGGGGAACAGGACTAAGTTCACCCCTCCACTTT. Protein: CATSRGGTGLSSPLHF. This sequence joins TRBV15 and TRBJ1-6, with D possibly matching TRBD1 (5 bases). CDR1 is LNHNV and CDR2 is YYDKDF in the germline V gene (reference sequence). This CDR3 contains 16 residues. Trimming left V 3 bases short and J 9 bases short, with 18 bases between.

This clonotype showed up many times. The chain carries TRBV7-2 and TRBJ2-1, with D tentatively TRBD2 (5 bases). This CDR3 has 14 amino acids. The V end was cut by 1 base, the J end by 8 bases, with 12 bases between. Germline V gene data show CDR1 as SGHTA and CDR2 as FQGNSA. The CDR3: CASSLDGVIDEQFF. In DNA, the CDR3 is TGTGCCAGCAGCTTAGACGGGGTGATCGATGAGCAGTTCTTC.

This chain links TRBV6-5 with TRBJ2-1, with D perhaps TRBD1 or TRBD2 (5 bases each). CDR1 and CDR2 (germline): MNHEY, SVGAGI. The ends were cut back, 2 bases at V and 3 bases at J, with 14 bases in the middle. The CDR3 totals 16 residues. The CDR3: CASSYLGVQGYNEQFF. CDR3 DNA sequence: TGTGCCAGCAGTTACCTGGGGGTTCAGGGCTACAATGAGCAGTTCTTC.

This clonotype was detected only a few times. V is TRBV15 and J is TRBJ2-6, with 9 bases lining up with TRBD1. Trimming removed 4 bases from V and 0 bases from J; junction bases left unmatched: 10. CDR3 length: 19 residues. Germline V gene sequence: CDR1 LNHNV, CDR2 YYDKDF (reference sequence). For the CDR3, the DNA is TGTGCCACCAGCATATCCGGGACAGGGAACCCCTCTGGGGCCAACGTCCTGACTTTC. Translation: CATSISGTGNPSGANVLTF. Full variable domain (rest looked up from reference TRBV15 and TRBJ2-6): DAMVIQNPRYQVTQFGKPVTLSCSQTLNHNVMYWYQQKSSQAPKLLFHYYDKDFNNEADTPDNFQSRRPNTSFCFLDIRSPGLGDTAMYLCATSISGTGNPSGANVLTFGAGSRLTVL.

This clonotype was seen repeatedly, ten times or more. The rearrangement uses TRBV7-2 and TRBJ1-5; 9 bases match TRBD1. The CDR3 is 16 residues long. V shed 5 bases, J shed 2 bases, and the junction held 7 bases outside the gene matches. The V gene's germline CDR1 is SGHTA and CDR2 FQGNSA. CDR3: CASSTGTGRGNQPQHF. The CDR3 DNA is TGTGCCAGCAGCACCGGGACAGGGAGGGGCAATCAGCCCCAGCATTTT. Supplemented by reference TRBV7-2 and TRBJ1-5, the full variable domain reads GAGVSQSPSNKVTEKGKDVELRCDPISGHTALYWYRQSLGQGLEFLIYFQGNSAPDKSGLPSDRFSAERTGGSVSTLTIQRTQQEDSAVYLCASSTGTGRGNQPQHFGDGTRLSIL.

V and J are TRBV5-1 and TRBJ2-7, with TRBD1 matching 7 bases. The CDR3 totals 14 residues. With V trimmed by 0 bases and J by 3 bases, 3 bases remained unmatched. Germline lookup yields CDR1 SGHRS and CDR2 YFSETQ. CDR3 amino acids: CASSLASGGYEQYF. The CDR3 nucleotides are TGCGCCAGCAGCTTGGCCTCAGGGGGCTACGAGCAGTACTTC.

This clonotype was counted ten times or more. The J gene is TRBJ2-1, the V gene TRBV28; the match to TRBD2 covers 12 bases. The CDR3 loop spans 17 amino acids. Germline CDR1 MDHEN, CDR2 SYDVKM. J gave up 6 bases and V 6 bases, and 12 bases lay outside the gene matches. The CDR3 DNA reads as TGTGCCAGCAGCCCTCTCGGACTAGCGGGGCCCTTCAATGAGCAGTTCTTC. Its translation is CASSPLGLAGPFNEQFF.

CDR3 sequence: CASSRSGAGGSHEQYF. The CDR3, as DNA: TGTGCCAGCAGTCGGAGTGGGGCAGGGGGGTCCCACGAGCAGTACTTC. J is TRBJ2-7 and V is TRBV2; tentatively, D is TRBD1 (7 bases). V was trimmed by 5 bases and J by 5 bases, leaving 22 bases between them. The CDR3 is 16 amino acids. CDR1 SNHLY and CDR2 FYNNEI come from the germline V gene. Using reference TRBV2 and TRBJ2-7 for the parts outside the CDR3, the full variable domain is EPEVTQTPSHQVTQMGQEVILRCVPISNHLYFYWYRQILGQKVEFLVSFYNNEISEKSEIFDDQFSVERPDGSNFTLKIRSTKLEDSAMYFCASSRSGAGGSHEQYFGPGTRLTVT.

The chain has TRBV3-1 and TRBJ2-3; 12 positions match TRBD2. V shed 11 bases, J shed 1 base, and the junction held 16 bases outside the gene matches. The CDR3 sequence is 18 residues long. Germline CDR1 LGHDT, CDR2 YNNKEL (reference sequence). The CDR3 sequence is CAFCLSSGGASGTDTQYF. The CDR3 nucleotides are TGTGCCTTCTGTTTATCTAGCGGGGGGGCCTCCGGCACAGATACGCAGTATTTT.

The V gene is TRBV10-3, the J gene TRBJ2-3, with TRBD2 matching 9 bases. Germline V lookup: CDR1 ENHRY, CDR2 SYGVKD. The CDR3 covers 14 residues. The V gene end was trimmed by 5 bases and the J gene end by 2 bases; junction bases not matched to a gene: 2. CDR3 coding DNA: TGTGCCATCAGTCCTAGCGGGGTCACAGATACGCAGTATTTT. Encoded protein: CAISPSGVTDTQYF.

This clonotype was found a few times. V and J are TRBV5-1 and TRBJ1-2; D is ambiguous. The germline CDR1 and CDR2 sequences are SGHRS and YFSETQ. This CDR3 contains 15 residues. The V end lost 4 bases, the J end lost 6 bases, and 19 bases lay between the germline ends. The CDR3 DNA follows: TGCGCCAGCAGCCTCGCGCCGCTCCCCCCTAATGGCTACACCTTC. This encodes CASSLAPLPPNGYTF.

This clonotype was counted at least ten times. The J gene is TRBJ1-3, the V gene TRBV11-2; D not resolved. V was cut by 2 bases and J by 0 bases, with 17 bases left in between. This CDR3 region has 18 residues. Looked up from germline, CDR1 is SGHAT and CDR2 is FQNNGV. In DNA, the CDR3 is TGTGCCAGCAGCTTACTCAACGAGCGCTCCTTCTCTGGAAACACCATATATTTT. This translates into CASSLLNERSFSGNTIYF.

This clonotype was counted only a few times. DNA of the CDR3: TGTGCCAGCAGCTGGAGGCGCGGGGGGAACACCGGGGAGCTGTTTTTT. Its protein product is CASSWRRGGNTGELFF. The chain recombines TRBV7-2 with TRBJ2-2; 7 bases map to TRBD2. This CDR3 has 16 residues. J lost 1 base, V lost 4 bases, and 6 bases had no gene match. The germline V gene encodes CDR1 SGHTA and CDR2 FQGNSA.

The chain combines TRBV10-1 with TRBJ2-7; D may be TRBD1 or TRBD2 (5 bases each). The CDR3 loop spans 13 amino acids. Per the germline V gene, CDR1 is WNHNN and CDR2 is SYGVQD (reference sequence). V dropped 4 bases and J dropped 2 bases, with 9 bases sitting between them. DNA for the CDR3: TGCGCCAGCAGTGGGGACGTTGCCTACGAGCAGTACTTC. It encodes CASSGDVAYEQYF.

This clonotype was found many times. The rearrangement links TRBV20-1 to TRBJ2-7; D call uncertain. The CDR3 sequence is 12 residues long. In germline, CDR1 is DFQATT, CDR2 SNEGSKA (reference sequence). V was cut by 0 bases and J by 3 bases, with 6 bases left in between. The CDR3 bases are TGCAGTGCTAGAGAAACAGACTACGAGCAGTACTTC. Its protein is CSARETDYEQYF.

There are a few counts of this clonotype. This chain joins TRBV14 and TRBJ1-1; a possible D gene is TRBD1 (5 bases). V lost 0 bases to trimming and J lost 4 bases, with 15 bases between them. Germline assignment: CDR1 SGHDN and CDR2 FVKESK. CDR3 size: 16 residues. The CDR3 loop reads CASSQEGDLLGTEAFF. The DNA for the CDR3 is TGTGCCAGCAGCCAAGAGGGGGACCTGCTGGGCACTGAAGCTTTCTTT.

This clonotype appeared many times. The genes are TRBV12-3 or TRBV12-4 and TRBJ2-1; 7 positions agree with TRBD1. V was clipped by 4 bases and J by 9 bases; unmatched bases: 6. The CDR3 loop spans 13 amino acids. CDR3 in amino acids: CASSSSTGSEQFF. The CDR3 DNA is TGTGCCAGCAGTTCCTCGACAGGGAGTGAGCAGTTCTTC.

This clonotype was counted many times. The chain combines TRBV15 with TRBJ1-3, with a tentative D call TRBD1 (6 bases). This CDR3 is 15 amino acids long. From germline, CDR1 is LNHNV and CDR2 YYDKDF (reference sequence). The germline V and J ends were trimmed by 5 bases and 6 bases, with 17 bases remaining between them. The CDR3 region has the DNA TGTGCCACCAGCCGAATACAGGGATTTGAAAACACCATATATTTT. Amino acids: CATSRIQGFENTIYF.

This CDR3 is CASSHGEYSTDTQYF. In DNA, the CDR3 is TGTGCCAGCAGCCACGGGGAATATAGCACAGATACGCAGTATTTT. The chain is built from TRBV3-1 and TRBJ2-3; perhaps TRBD2 as D (5 bases). Germline CDR1 reads LGHDT; CDR2 reads YNNKEL (reference sequence). The CDR3 spans 15 residues. V was shortened by 3 bases and J by 0 bases, with 10 bases between the two germline ends.

This clonotype was observed many times. The CDR3 DNA sequence: TGCAGTGCAATGACAGGGTTGGGCAATCAGCCCCAGCATTTT. Protein product: CSAMTGLGNQPQHF. The rearrangement links TRBV20-1 to TRBJ1-5; 7 bases are a match to TRBD1. Trimming removed 6 bases from V and 2 bases from J; junction bases left unmatched: 7. Germline V gene data show CDR1 as DFQATT and CDR2 as SNEGSKA (reference sequence). The CDR3 is made up of 14 amino acids.

This clonotype showed up many times. CDR3 DNA sequence: TGTGCCAGCAGTTCGGGGGCCGTTGGCTACACCTTC. Residues: CASSSGAVGYTF. The chain uses TRBV25-1 and TRBJ1-2, with D tentatively TRBD1 (6 bases). The ends were cut back, 5 bases at V and 7 bases at J, with 11 bases in the middle. Germline V gene data show CDR1 as MGHDK and CDR2 as SYGVNS. The CDR3 is made up of 12 amino acids.

The V gene is TRBV7-2, the J gene TRBJ2-3; D ambiguous. Trimming removed 1 base at V and 5 bases at J, with 13 bases between. This CDR3 spans 15 amino acids. The germline V gene has CDR1 SGHTA and CDR2 FQGNSA. The CDR3 DNA sequence: TGTGCCAGCAGCTTAGAAAGGGCTAGAGGAGATACGCAGTATTTT. This gives the protein CASSLERARGDTQYF.

This clonotype occurred a few times. V usage is TRBV12-3 or TRBV12-4 and J usage is TRBJ2-3, with D perhaps assigned TRBD1 or TRBD2 (6 bases each). This CDR3 comprises 16 residues. The V and J ends lost 3 bases and 0 bases respectively, with 13 bases between them. Here the CDR3 DNA reads TGTGCCAGCAGTTTGGGGTGGGGGGCTAGCACAGATACGCAGTATTTT. It encodes CASSLGWGASTDTQYF.

This rearrangement joins TRBV7-2 to TRBJ2-3; D remains unclear. The CDR3 spans 13 residues. V was clipped by 1 base and J by 5 bases, with 7 bases between them. The germline CDR1 and CDR2 sequences are SGHTA and FQGNSA. This CDR3 reads CASSLGLIDTQYF. In DNA, the CDR3 is TGTGCCAGCAGCTTAGGCTTAATAGATACGCAGTATTTT.

This clonotype was recorded many times. The chain couples TRBV12-3 or TRBV12-4 to TRBJ2-7; D possibly corresponds to TRBD2 (5 bases). The V end lost 2 bases, the J end lost 7 bases, and 12 bases lay between the germline ends. This CDR3 region has 13 residues. CDR3 in amino acids: CASSLPHTGEQYF. The CDR3, as DNA: TGTGCCAGCAGTTTACCCCACACGGGAGAGCAGTACTTC.

This rearrangement joins TRBV5-1 to TRBJ1-1, with 10 bases lining up with TRBD1. Germline V gives CDR1 SGHRS, CDR2 YFSETQ. This CDR3 region has 14 residues. V trimming: 0 bases; J trimming: 6 bases; junction bases outside the gene matches: 2. In nucleotides, the CDR3 is TGCGCCAGCAGCTTGGCCGGGACAGGGGCTGAAGCTTTCTTT. Protein: CASSLAGTGAEAFF.